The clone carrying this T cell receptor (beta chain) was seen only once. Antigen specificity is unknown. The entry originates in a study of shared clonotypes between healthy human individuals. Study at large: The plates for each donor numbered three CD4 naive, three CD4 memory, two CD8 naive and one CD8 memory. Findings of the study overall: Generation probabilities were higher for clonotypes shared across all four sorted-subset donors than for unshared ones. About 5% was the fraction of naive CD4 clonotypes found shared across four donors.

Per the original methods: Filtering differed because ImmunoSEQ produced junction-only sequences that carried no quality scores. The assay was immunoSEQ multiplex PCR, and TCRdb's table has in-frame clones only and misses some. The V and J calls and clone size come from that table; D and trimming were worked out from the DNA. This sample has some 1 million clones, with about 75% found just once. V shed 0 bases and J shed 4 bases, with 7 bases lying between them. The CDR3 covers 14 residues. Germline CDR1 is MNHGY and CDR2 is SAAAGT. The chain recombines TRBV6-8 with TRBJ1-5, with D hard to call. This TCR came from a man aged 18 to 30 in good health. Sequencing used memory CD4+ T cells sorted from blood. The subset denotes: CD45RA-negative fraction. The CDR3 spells CASSYSDTNQPQHF. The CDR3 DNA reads TGTGCCAGCAGTTACTCAGACACAAATCAGCCCCAGCATTTT.